Presented here are 5 T cell receptor beta chains from one specimen sequenced in a study of technical replicates of blood from a few donors. Produced via immunoSEQ multiplex PCR; TCRdb's table is partial and in-frame only. This sample has more than 80,000 clones, with 95% to 97% found just once. The sequenced material came from T cells isolated from PBMCs. The receptors here all came from a human donor in good health.

The V gene is TRBV29-1, the J gene TRBJ2-3, with 11 bases that match TRBD2. This CDR3 contains 14 residues. V was clipped by 4 bases and J by 3 bases; unmatched bases: 3. Germline V lookup: CDR1 SQVTM, CDR2 ANQGSEA. CDR3 protein: CSVGGLAVTDTQYF. CDR3 DNA sequence: TGCAGCGTTGGGGGACTAGCGGTTACAGATACGCAGTATTTT.

The V call is TRBV4-1, the J call TRBJ2-1; D is ambiguous. CDR3 length equals 14 residues. Germline assignment: CDR1 MGHRA and CDR2 YSYEKL. Trimming stripped 0 bases from V and 7 bases from J, with 10 bases between. CDR3 DNA sequence: TGCGCCAGCAGCCAAGATCGCACTTCAAATGAGCAGTTCTTC. Protein sequence: CASSQDRTSNEQFF.

The chain carries TRBV29-1 and TRBJ2-3; the match to TRBD1 covers 9 bases. CDR3 length: 13 amino acids. V dropped 4 bases and J dropped 5; count of bases not matched to a gene: 4. Germline CDR1 is SQVTM and CDR2 is ANQGSEA. The CDR3 coding sequence is TGCAGCGTTGGGGGGACAGGGAAAGATACGCAGTATTTT. Translated: CSVGGTGKDTQYF.

This chain joins TRBV11-2 and TRBJ1-3, with D unclear. Trimming pared 6 bases from V and 0 bases from J, leaving 9 bases between. Looked up from germline, CDR1 is SGHAT and CDR2 is FQNNGV. The CDR3 is made up of 14 amino acids. The CDR3 bases are TGTGCCAGCAGTTCCCTCTACTCTGGAAACACCATATATTTT. Protein: CASSSLYSGNTIYF.

This rearrangement joins TRBV7-3 to TRBJ2-7; TRBD2 agrees at 12 bases. This CDR3 region has 15 residues. With V trimmed by 3 bases and J by 7 bases, 7 bases remained unmatched. Germline V gene sequence: CDR1 SGHTA, CDR2 FQGTGA. Here the CDR3 DNA reads TGTGCCAGCAGCTTCCTAGCGGGAGGGCCTCGGGAGCAGTACTTC. It specifies CASSFLAGGPREQYF.